This T cell receptor beta chain originates from a study of blood T cells in healthy people across ages. Germline CDR1 reads DFQATT; CDR2 reads SNEGSKA (reference sequence). V lost 3 bases and J 5 bases, leaving 10 bases between the germline ends. The CDR3 is 13 residues long. Roughly 9 milliliters of peripheral blood were drawn from each donor. The authors ran a second PCR of 7 to 11 cycles using a sample-barcoded 5' primer and a J-beta primer mix. CDR3-containing paired-end reads numbered at least 2.5 million in each sample. TCRdb reprocessed the 5' RACE reads with MiXCR, giving one entry per CDR3 protein. The sample comprises 1.5 million to 2 million distinct CDR3 sequences, approximately 30% of which are singletons, and roughly 8% rests with the top ten.

The sequence came from a woman between 25 and 40 years old in good health. The chain couples TRBV20-1 to TRBJ1-4; tentatively, D is TRBD1 (5 bases). What was sequenced was blood. The CDR3 DNA reads TGCAGTGCTAGTTGGGAGGGGAATGAAAAACTGTTTTTT. As protein: CSASWEGNEKLFF.